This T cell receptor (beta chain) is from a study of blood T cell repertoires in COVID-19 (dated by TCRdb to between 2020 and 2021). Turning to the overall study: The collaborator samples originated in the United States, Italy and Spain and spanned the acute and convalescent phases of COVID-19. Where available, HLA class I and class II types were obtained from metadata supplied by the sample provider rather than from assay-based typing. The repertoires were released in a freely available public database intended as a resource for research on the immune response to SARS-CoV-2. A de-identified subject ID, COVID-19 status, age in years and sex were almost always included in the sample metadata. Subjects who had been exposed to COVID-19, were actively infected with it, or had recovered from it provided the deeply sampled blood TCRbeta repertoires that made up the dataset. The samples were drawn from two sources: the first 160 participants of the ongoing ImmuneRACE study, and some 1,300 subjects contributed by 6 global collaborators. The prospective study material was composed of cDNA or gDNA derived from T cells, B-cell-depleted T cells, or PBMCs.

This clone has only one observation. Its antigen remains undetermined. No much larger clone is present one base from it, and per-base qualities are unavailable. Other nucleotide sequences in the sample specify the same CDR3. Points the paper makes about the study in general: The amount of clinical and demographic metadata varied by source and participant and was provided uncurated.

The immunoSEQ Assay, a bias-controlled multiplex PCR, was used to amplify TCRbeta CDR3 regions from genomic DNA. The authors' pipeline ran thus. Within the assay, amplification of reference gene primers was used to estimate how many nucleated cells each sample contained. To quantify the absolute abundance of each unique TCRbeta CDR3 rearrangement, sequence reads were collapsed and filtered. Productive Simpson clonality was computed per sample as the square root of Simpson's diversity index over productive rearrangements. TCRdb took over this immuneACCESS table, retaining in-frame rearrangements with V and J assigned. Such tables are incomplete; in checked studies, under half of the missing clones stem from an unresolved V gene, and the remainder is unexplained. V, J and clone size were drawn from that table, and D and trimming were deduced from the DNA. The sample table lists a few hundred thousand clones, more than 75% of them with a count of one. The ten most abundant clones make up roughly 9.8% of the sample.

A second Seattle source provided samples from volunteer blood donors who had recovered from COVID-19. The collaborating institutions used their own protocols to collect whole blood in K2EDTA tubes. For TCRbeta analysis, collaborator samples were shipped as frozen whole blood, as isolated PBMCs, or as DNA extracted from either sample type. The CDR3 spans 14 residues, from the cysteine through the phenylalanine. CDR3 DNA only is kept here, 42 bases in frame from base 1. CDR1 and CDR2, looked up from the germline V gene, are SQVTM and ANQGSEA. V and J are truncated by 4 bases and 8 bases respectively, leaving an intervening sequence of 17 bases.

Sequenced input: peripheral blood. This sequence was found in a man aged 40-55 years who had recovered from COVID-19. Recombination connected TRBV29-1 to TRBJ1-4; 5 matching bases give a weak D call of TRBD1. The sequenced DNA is TGCAGCGTTGCCCCCGGACAAGTCGGGGAAAAACTGTTTTTT. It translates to CSVAPGQVGEKLFF.